This T cell receptor (beta chain) was profiled in a study of molecular identifiers for immune sequencing clone quantification (dated by TCRdb to about 2018). Turning to the overall study: For a replicate experiment, RNA from around 20,000 or 100,000 naive CD8 T cells was divided into five aliquots, of which four were sequenced. This methods study benchmarked molecular-identifier clustering-based TCR repertoire sequencing (MIDCIRS) and TCR RNA copy counting, using CD8 T cells to do so.

Libraries of naive CD8 T cells were built from anywhere between about 18,000 and 1,000,000 sorted cells, with 10%, 30% or 50% of the purified RNA used. Naive CD8 T cells, defined as CD8+CD4-CCR7+CD45RA+, were FACS-sorted into RLT Plus buffer on a BD FACSAria II. Detection sensitivity was tested by spiking Jurkat RNA equal to 9 to 10 TCR copies' worth into samples containing about 18,000-1,000,000 naive CD8 T cells. CD8 T cells were enriched using RosetteSep CD8+ T Cell Enrichment Cocktail and Ficoll-Paque, and the enriched cells then underwent ACK red cell lysis. The method behind the library was PCR. The listed sequencing device is Illumina HiSeq 4000. Bulk TCR libraries were made following a previously described method, with the TCR primers given in Table S5. Total RNA was purified with the Qiagen AllPrep DNA/RNA kit. Before analysis, reads from multiple sequencing runs of the same library were pooled. On the study's bioinformatics: Only reads with exact TCR constant sequence were kept, trimmed to 150 nt, and grouped by their 12-nt molecular barcodes. Reads in each barcode group were sub-clustered using a 15% Levenshtein threshold, and a quality-weighted consensus sequence was built for each RNA molecule. Non-functional sequences were discarded, and so were lower-count sequences lying one edit away from another sequence. Barcode sub-clusters with fewer than 20% of the maximum read count were removed, based on fitting two negative binomial distributions. In TCRdb, the public reads were trimmed at Q25 with fastp and aligned with MiXCR, with productive beta chains retained. Merged by CDR3 protein, the rows form single entries marked with the most common genes and DNA. Here the V and J calls rest on TCRdb's processing, not on the authors' analysis. The sample contains just under 650,000 distinct CDR3 sequences, approximately 20% of them found a single time. Roughly 0.9% of the sample belongs to the ten largest clones.

Overall study results and their limits: The sizes of highly expanded clones could end up underestimated when identical TCR molecules share a barcode. Even against a background of 750,000 to 1,000,000 naive CD8 T cells, spiked-in Jurkat TCR RNA amounting to a single cell's worth was reported to be detectable. When barcode sub-clustering was omitted, TCR diversity was inflated by chimeric consensus sequences, with chimeras reaching as high as 47%. In CMV-specific effector cells, clones with more than 20 RNA copies contained over 98% of molecules, whereas in naive cells such clones contained under 1% of molecules. Modeling indicated around 3 TCR RNA copies recovered per cell, compared with approximately 10 by digital PCR, which implies a capture efficiency of around 31%. The naive libraries included spiked-in Jurkat TCR RNA (approximately 11 copies' worth), and this RNA is not part of the donor repertoire.

This clonotype came up a few times. Its antigen is unknown. Being one base from a much bigger clone, this may be a read error. The TCR originated in a human donor in good health. Some libraries in this study had Jurkat cell RNA spiked in. Source material: naive CD8+ T cells from blood, with Jurkat cell RNA spiked in. Taken with the paper, the label for cell subset or site translates to: FACS-sorted CD8+CD4-CCR7+CD45RA+ naive T cells.

At the DNA level, the sequence is TGTGCCAGCCCACATTCGGGGGGGCCCTACGAGCAGTACTTC. Its translation reads: CASPHSGGPYEQYF. The rearrangement combines TRBV18 with TRBJ2-7; 8 central nucleotides agree with TRBD2. The germline V gene supplies CDR1 KGHSH and CDR2 LQKENI. Its CDR3 holds 14 amino acids, cysteine through phenylalanine. The only DNA kept is the CDR3, 42 bases in frame from the first base. The V end gives up 8 bases and the J end 2 bases, leaving 8 bases in the junction not matched to a gene.